A single sample is the source of the 27 T cell receptor beta chains below, sequenced in a study of blood T cell repertoires in COVID-19. Profiling relied on immunoSEQ multiplex PCR, and the TCRdb table lists in-frame clones only, not all of them. The repertoire holds about 140,000 clones, with over 85% as singletons. Material: peripheral blood. These receptors were collected from a human donor in a cohort sampled during active COVID-19.

This chain uses TRBV5-1 with TRBJ1-1, with TRBD1 matching over 7 bases. The junction had 2 bases not matched to a gene; V was cut back by 0 bases and J by 0 bases. Per germline, CDR1 SGHRS and CDR2 YFSETQ. The CDR3 is 15 residues long. The CDR3 coding sequence is TGCGCCAGCAGCTTGGCGGGACAGTTGAACACTGAAGCTTTCTTT. This gives the protein CASSLAGQLNTEAFF.

The chain joins TRBV19 to TRBJ1-1, with D hard to call. The germline gives CDR1 LNHDA, CDR2 SQIVND (reference sequence). V was cut by 5 bases and J by 1 base, with 8 bases left in between. This CDR3 is built from 13 residues. The CDR3 reads CASSFGRNTEAFF. The CDR3 region has the DNA TGTGCCAGTAGTTTCGGTAGGAACACTGAAGCTTTCTTT. Complete variable domain (other parts from reference TRBV19 and TRBJ1-1): DGGITQSPKYLFRKEGQNVTLSCEQNLNHDAMYWYRQDPGQGLRLIYYSQIVNDFQKGDIAEGYSVSREKKESFPLTVTSAQKNPTAFYLCASSFGRNTEAFFGQGTRLTVV.

This chain links TRBV5-4 with TRBJ2-1; 14 nucleotides agree with TRBD2. The CDR3 extends over 16 amino acids. Germline V CDR1 and CDR2: SGHNT, YYREEE (reference sequence). With 4 bases clipped from V and 4 bases from J, the junction kept 4 bases outside the gene matches. CDR3 nucleotides: TGTGCCAGCAGCCTAGGACTAGCGGGGGGTTACAATGAGCAGTTCTTC. As protein: CASSLGLAGGYNEQFF.

This chain uses TRBV3-1 (or the pseudogene TRBV3-2) with TRBJ2-1, with D perhaps TRBD2 (5 bases). Trimming took 1 base from V and 4 from J, leaving 17 bases between them. This CDR3 region has 17 residues. CDR1 is LGHDT and CDR2 is YNNKEL in the germline V gene (reference sequence). The CDR3 loop reads CASSQGGVTGWYNEQFF. DNA for the CDR3: TGTGCCAGCAGCCAAGGTGGCGTAACGGGGTGGTACAATGAGCAGTTCTTC.

The chain couples TRBV5-1 to TRBJ2-7; D is possibly TRBD1 (6 bases). V lost 2 bases and J 4 bases, leaving 7 bases between the germline ends. CDR1 SGHRS and CDR2 YFSETQ come from the germline V gene. The CDR3 has 12 amino acids. CDR3 DNA sequence: TGCGCCAGCAGCTTACAGGGTTACGAGCAGTACTTC. It translates to CASSLQGYEQYF.

The chain combines TRBV5-5 with TRBJ2-7, with D tentatively TRBD2 (5 bases). Germline V gene data show CDR1 as SGHKS and CDR2 as YYEKEE (reference sequence). V was shortened by 0 bases and J by 1 base, with 14 bases between the two germline ends. This CDR3 has 16 residues. The CDR3 loop is CASSLALGESSYEQYF. The CDR3 DNA reads as TGTGCCAGCAGCTTGGCGCTCGGGGAGTCGTCCTACGAGCAGTACTTC. The full variable domain, in which reference TRBV5-5 and TRBJ2-7 provide the parts outside the CDR3, is DAGVTQSPTHLIKTRGQQVTLRCSPISGHKSVSWYQQVLGQGPQFIFQYYEKEERGRGNFPDRFSARQFPNYSSELNVNALLLGDSALYLCASSLALGESSYEQYFGPGTRLTVT.

The gene calls are TRBV18 and TRBJ2-3; TRBD2 matches 9 bases. Germline V gene sequence: CDR1 KGHSH, CDR2 LQKENI. The CDR3 runs to 17 residues. The trim removed 2 bases at V and 2 bases at J, leaving 8 bases unmatched. CDR3 loop: CASSPAGTSLSTDTQYF. Written as DNA, the CDR3 is TGTGCCAGCTCACCAGCCGGGACTAGCCTGTCCACAGATACGCAGTATTTT.

The chain joins TRBV6-5 to TRBJ1-6; possible D gene TRBD1, 5 bases. V shed 5 bases and J shed 7 bases, with 15 bases lying between them. CDR1 is MNHEY and CDR2 is SVGAGI in the germline V gene. The CDR3 length is 15 residues. The DNA of the CDR3 is TGTGCCAGCAGTCCGGGGGACGGTTCAAATTCACCCCTCCACTTT. This codes for CASSPGDGSNSPLHF.

The chain links TRBV28 to TRBJ1-4; TRBD1 is a possible D gene (6 bases). Trimming removed 5 bases at V and 8 bases at J, with 15 bases between. The CDR3 runs to 14 residues. CDR1 and CDR2 from the germline V gene are MDHEN and SYDVKM. CDR3 DNA sequence: TGTGCCAGCAGTCCGGGGACACCTTCGGAAAAACTGTTTTTT. Translation gives CASSPGTPSEKLFF.

The chain links TRBV7-2 to TRBJ1-1; D is possibly TRBD1 (5 bases). This CDR3 contains 13 residues. The V gene's germline CDR1 is SGHTA and CDR2 FQGNSA. Trimming cost V 4 bases and J 1 base, with 7 bases left between them. CDR3 coding DNA: TGTGCCAGCAGCTACGACAGGAACACTGAAGCTTTCTTT. This encodes CASSYDRNTEAFF.

The chain employs TRBV11-1 and TRBJ2-3, with TRBD2 as a possible D gene (5 bases). V lost 4 bases to trimming and J lost 6 bases, with 14 bases between them. Per the germline V gene, CDR1 is SGHAT and CDR2 is FQDESV (reference sequence). The CDR3 runs to 14 residues. CDR3 residues: CASSSRAMGDTQYF. Written as DNA, the CDR3 is TGTGCCAGCAGCTCGAGGGCCATGGGGGATACGCAGTATTTT.

V usage is TRBV6-6 and J usage is TRBJ2-1, with D perhaps matching TRBD2 (7 bases). This CDR3 is built from 12 residues. V lost 6 bases and J lost 10, with 13 bases in between. Germline V gene sequence: CDR1 MNHNY, CDR2 SVGAGI (reference sequence). Written as DNA, the CDR3 is TGTGCCAGCAGCACGGCGGGGGCCGAGCAGTTCTTC. Translated: CASSTAGAEQFF.

The rearrangement links TRBV10-3 to TRBJ2-3, with a tentative D call TRBD2 (5 bases). Germline V gene lookup returns CDR1 ENHRY and CDR2 SYGVKD. CDR3 size: 12 residues. Trimming shortened V by 8 bases and J by 0 bases, and 6 bases separated the two germline ends. This chain's CDR3 is CAIAGSTDTQYF. Here the CDR3 DNA reads TGTGCCATCGCGGGTAGCACAGATACGCAGTATTTT.

The chain links TRBV6-4 to TRBJ2-1; 10 positions agree with TRBD1. The CDR3 has 14 amino acids. Germline V gene data show CDR1 as MRHNA and CDR2 as SNTAGT. Trimming removed 3 bases from V and 7 bases from J; junction bases left unmatched: 3. The CDR3 DNA reads TGTGCCAGCAGTGATGGGACAGGGGAGAATGAGCAGTTCTTC. Its protein is CASSDGTGENEQFF.

This chain links TRBV27 with TRBJ2-7; D is possibly TRBD2 (5 bases). Germline values: CDR1 MNHEY, CDR2 SMNVEV (reference sequence). Between the trimmed V and J ends, which lost 6 bases and 0 bases, there was a span of 12 bases. This CDR3 comprises 14 residues. The CDR3 sequence: CASSWSGDSYEQYF. The DNA of the CDR3 is TGTGCCAGCAGCTGGAGCGGAGACTCCTACGAGCAGTACTTC.

V gene TRBV27 combines with J gene TRBJ1-6, with no clear D. The CDR3 covers 15 residues. V dropped 0 bases and J dropped 7 bases, with 10 bases sitting between them. Germline assignment: CDR1 MNHEY and CDR2 SMNVEV (reference sequence). CDR3 DNA sequence: TGTGCCAGCAGTTTATCAGGAGGGCCCAATTCACCCCTCCACTTT. Protein: CASSLSGGPNSPLHF.

This rearrangement joins TRBV5-1 to TRBJ2-3; 10 bases align to TRBD1. The CDR3 has 17 residues. V shed 3 bases, J shed 4 bases, and the junction held 11 bases outside the gene matches. CDR1 SGHRS and CDR2 YFSETQ come from the germline V gene. The CDR3 here is CASSWGTGQGIPDTQYF. DNA of the CDR3: TGCGCCAGCAGCTGGGGGACGGGACAGGGGATCCCAGATACGCAGTATTTT.

This chain joins TRBV29-1 and TRBJ1-2; 10 nucleotides align to TRBD1. The V and J ends lost 7 bases and 3 bases, in that order; junction bases with no gene match: 14. The length of the CDR3 is 16 residues. Germline lookup yields CDR1 SQVTM and CDR2 ANQGSEA. The CDR3 DNA reads TGCAGCGGCACTAGGACAGGGGGTAGTAGGGACTATGGCTACACCTTC. Encoded protein: CSGTRTGGSRDYGYTF.

V usage is TRBV20-1 and J usage is TRBJ2-4; D is unclear. The V gene lost 3 bases and the J gene lost 6 bases, with 12 bases spanning the gap. Germline loops: CDR1 DFQATT, CDR2 SNEGSKA (reference sequence). The CDR3 totals 13 residues. DNA of the CDR3: TGCAGTGCTAGTGGGCAGTCAAGAAACATTCAGTACTTC. Its protein product is CSASGQSRNIQYF.

CDR3 sequence reads: CASSFQVSAEAFF. CDR3 DNA sequence: TGCGCCAGCAGCTTTCAAGTGAGCGCTGAAGCTTTCTTT. V is TRBV5-1 and J is TRBJ1-1; D ambiguous. The V gene lost 2 bases and the J gene lost 6 bases, with 11 bases spanning the gap. This CDR3 has 13 amino acids. Germline lookup yields CDR1 SGHRS and CDR2 YFSETQ.

This chain uses TRBV7-3 with TRBJ2-4; 12 bases align to TRBD1. The V gene end was trimmed by 4 bases and the J gene end by 5 bases; junction bases not matched to a gene: 3. CDR1 is SGHTA, CDR2 FQGTGA, per germline. There are 15 residues in the CDR3. The CDR3 nucleotides are TGTGCCAGCAGCTCAGGGACAGGGGGCCAAAACATTCAGTACTTC. Translating gives CASSSGTGGQNIQYF.

The J gene is TRBJ2-1, the V gene TRBV6-5; 10 positions match TRBD1. Germline CDR1 MNHEY, CDR2 SVGAGI. The CDR3 sequence is 15 residues long. V trimming: 4 bases; J trimming: 6 bases; junction bases outside the gene matches: 6. The CDR3 reads CASSSFRTGGNEQFF. In nucleotides, the CDR3 is TGTGCCAGCAGTTCGTTTCGGACAGGGGGCAATGAGCAGTTCTTC.

Here the CDR3 reads CASSSGGTDTQYF. The DNA for the CDR3 is TGCGCCAGCAGCTCAGGGGGCACAGATACGCAGTATTTT. The chain carries TRBV5-1 and TRBJ2-3; tentative D call: TRBD1 (6 bases). The CDR3 length is 13 residues. V was pared by 3 bases and J by 1 base, with 6 bases between. CDR1 and CDR2 (germline): SGHRS, YFSETQ.

The V and J genes are TRBV3-1 (or the pseudogene TRBV3-2) and TRBJ2-2; the D is unclear. The CDR3 spans 15 residues. Germline loops: CDR1 LGHDT, CDR2 YNNKEL (reference sequence). Deletions cut 4 bases from V and 3 bases from J, with 12 bases between. CDR3 amino acids: CASSPSLGDTGELFF. CDR3 coding DNA: TGTGCCAGCAGCCCATCTCTAGGTGACACCGGGGAGCTGTTTTTT.

V gene TRBV27 combines with J gene TRBJ2-7; weak D call: TRBD1 (5 bases). Germline-derived CDR1 and CDR2 are MNHEY and SMNVEV (reference sequence). Trimming took off 4 bases at V and 0 bases at J, with 10 bases between the two ends. The CDR3 runs 14 residues. The CDR3 region is CASSSQGSSYEQYF. CDR3 nucleotides: TGTGCCAGCAGTTCGCAGGGATCCTCCTACGAGCAGTACTTC.

The CDR3 sequence: CASSMGQNTEAFF. CDR3 DNA sequence: TGTGCCAGCTCAATGGGACAGAACACTGAAGCTTTCTTT. The gene calls are TRBV18 and TRBJ1-1; possible D gene TRBD1, 6 bases. The V gene lost 5 bases and the J gene lost 1 base, with 8 bases spanning the gap. The CDR3 spans 13 residues. The germline V gene encodes CDR1 KGHSH and CDR2 LQKENI.

This clone was seen once. The chain has TRBV5-4 and TRBJ1-6; D ambiguous. The V end lost 1 base, the J end lost 4 bases, and 9 bases lay between the germline ends. This CDR3 has 15 residues. The germline V gene has CDR1 SGHNT and CDR2 YYREEE (reference sequence). In nucleotides, the CDR3 is TGTGCCAGCAGCTTGAGTATCCAGTATAATTCACCCCTCCACTTT. Its translation: CASSLSIQYNSPLHF.